This T cell receptor beta chain comes out of a study of T-cell memory formation after mild COVID-19. Overall study findings and caveats: From day 15 to 85, contracting clones were balanced between CD4 and CD8, whereas later expanders leaned toward CD4+.

This clonotype was detected only a few times. Its antigen is still unknown. TCRdb reanalysed the 5' RACE reads using MiXCR and keeps one entry per CDR3 protein. The sample carries roughly 620,000 distinct CDR3 sequences, over 15% recorded once. The sequence was collected from an adult woman who had mild COVID-19 (a few samples of this study predate the infection). Cell type and time point are not known. Input material: PBMCs or a T cell subset sorted from them (not recorded which).

CDR3 loop: CASSQDWEGEAFF. The CDR3 nucleotides are TGCGCCAGCAGCCAAGATTGGGAGGGGGAAGCTTTCTTT. This sequence joins TRBV4-1 and TRBJ1-1; maybe TRBD1 (5 bases). Trimming took off 0 bases at V and 8 bases at J, with 10 bases between the two ends. The CDR3 spans 13 residues. The germline V gene encodes CDR1 MGHRA and CDR2 YSYEKL.